This T cell receptor beta chain was profiled in a study of metastatic and nonmetastatic thyroid tumors. Background on the study: Repertoire comparisons spanned blood and tumor or nodule tissue from malignant and benign thyroid patients. Whole-study results and caveats: Versus benign nodules, malignant thyroid tumors reportedly had significantly higher TCR beta diversity, in blood and tumor.

The germline V gene encodes CDR1 WSHSY and CDR2 SAAADI. The CDR3 is 13 residues long. V was clipped by 2 bases and J by 8 bases, with 10 bases between them. This clone was seen a handful of times. The target antigen is unknown. Among the patients, none had received any treatment before thyroid surgery. TCRdb ran MiXCR on the PCR reads. This sample carries more than 40,000 clones, 25% to 30% of them seen once, and the ten largest clones take about a tenth. The V call is TRBV10-2, the J call TRBJ1-3; tentative D call: TRBD1 (5 bases). This sequence originates from a male donor with papillary thyroid cancer or a benign thyroid nodule (not recorded which). Some clones in this sample may be carry-over from other donors' samples. Sequencing used blood. In nucleotides, the CDR3 is TGCGCCAGCAGTGAGGACAGTGTAGACACCATATATTTT. Protein: CASSEDSVDTIYF.